The T cell receptor (beta chain) described here comes from a study of follicular helper T cells after annual influenza vaccination (dated by TCRdb to 2015 to 2018). About the full investigation: After each seasonal influenza vaccination, blood was collected on days 0, 7 and 28. To look at recall of cTfh clones, some subjects were tracked through successive annual vaccinations covering the 2013-2014, 2014-2015 and 2015-2016 seasons. One week after vaccination, a second recruited cohort of 11 to 12 subjects (Table S1) displayed a similar ICOS+CD38+ cTfh response. Multi-year samples were obtained from 6 or 7 subjects, with two vaccination seasons covered for a few subjects and three seasons covered for two subjects. Samples from 2013-2014 were cryopreserved, whereas samples from about 2015 were processed immediately after collection.

The library came from the immunoSEQ multiplex PCR assay. Adaptive Biotechnologies handled the TCRB amplification, library preparation, sequencing and preliminary bioinformatics at Survey level resolution. TCRB sequencing used multiplex PCR amplification of genomic DNA from sorted cTfh populations. Per the original workflow: Clonality was calculated in R as 1 minus normalized Shannon entropy, and the Gini index was computed with the R package ineq. To get the overlap score, the summed counts of shared sequences were divided by the total counts of all sequences in both of the compared samples. Fisher's exact test, with an assumed theoretical repertoire of 10^7 TCRB sequences, was used to assess the significance of shared clonotypes. TCRdb mirrors the immuneACCESS table, restricted to in-frame sequences. Some clones are absent from its copies; in checked studies, under half trace to an unresolved V gene, and the reason for the others is unknown. The DNA was the basis for D and trimming; V, J and clone size are from that table. Present in this sample are some 9,800 clones, roughly 80% of which were seen just once. Clones ranked in the top ten supply more than 1.5% of the sample.

Concerning this clone itself: Its recognized antigen is unknown. No much larger clone exists at a distance of one base, and base qualities are not known.

Study-wide findings and limitations: ICOS+CD38+ cTfh clonality correlated with the frequency of that population, and its change correlated with the change in circulating plasmablast frequency. Successive annual vaccinations recalled a recurrent oligoclonal ICOS+CD38+ cTfh response that contained tetramer and AIM influenza-specific clonotypes. Day 7 ICOS+CD38+ clones were most often found later in ICOS-CD38- cTfh, suggesting that subset may serve as a memory reservoir. Rare clonotypes could not be sampled because productive TCRB sequences were recovered from only about 10-21% of the analyzed cells.

The germline V gene encodes CDR1 SQVTM and CDR2 ANQGSEA. Spanning cysteine to phenylalanine, the CDR3 consists of 13 amino acids. The kept DNA is CDR3 alone, 39 bases in frame from the first base. V was cut back by 6 bases and J by 7 bases, leaving a gap of 18 bases between them. The label giving this sample's time point can be read as: 2015-2016 season, pre-vaccination. Adults received seasonal inactivated influenza vaccine (Fluvarix), and TCRB sequencing tracked sorted blood CD4 subsets before and after vaccination. To be eligible, subjects had to live in the community and must not have received influenza vaccine in the previous 6 months. Reasons for exclusion included contraindications to influenza vaccine, substance abuse, HIV/AIDS, active malignancy, immunomodulatory medication, and active illness such as respiratory infection. Between roughly 40 and 100 mL of blood was sampled per time point. Non-naive CD4+CXCR5+PD-1+ cells were defined as circulating Tfh and were sorted into ICOS+CD38+ and ICOS-CD38- fractions. Ficoll-Paque PLUS or SepMate separation was used to isolate PBMC. Before DNA was extracted, the cell subsets were sorted from PBMC using a BD FACS Aria.

Sequences were derived from CXCR5+ CD38- circulating T follicular helper cells from blood, sampled on the day of influenza vaccination. Explained via the paper, the cell subset or site label denotes: circulating Tfh, non-naive CD4+CXCR5+PD-1+ (ICOS+CD38+ or ICOS-CD38-). This sequence was found in an adult who received the influenza vaccine. The chain uses TRBV29-1 and TRBJ1-1; possibly the D gene is TRBD1, per 6 matching bases. The CDR3 protein is CSVTIEGGLEAFF. The base sequence is TGCAGCGTCACAATAGAGGGGGGCCTTGAAGCTTTCTTT.